Sequencing of this T cell receptor (beta chain) was carried out in a study of cytomegalovirus exposure and HLA in healthy donors. Study background: Membership in the Caucasian-associated ancestry cluster was found for around 85% of 300 to 400 genotyped donors.

In the PCR, 60 Vbeta and 13 Jbeta primers were used. Using immunoSEQ multiplex PCR, the repertoire was profiled, and TCRdb retains in-frame clones only, with some absent. The sample contains about 110,000 clones, roughly 80% of which appear only once. The CDR3 loop spans 18 amino acids. Germline V gives CDR1 LGHNA, CDR2 YSLEER. V trimming: 4 bases; J trimming: 3 bases; junction bases outside the gene matches: 11. The clonotype comes from a woman aged 45-60 years in good health and CMV-seropositive. The chain employs TRBV4-3 and TRBJ2-6, with 8 bases fitting TRBD2. The sample was PBMCs. The CDR3 bases are TGCGCCAGCAGCCCGGTGGGTAGCGGGATCGGTGGGGCCAACGTCCTGACTTTC. This gives the protein CASSPVGSGIGGANVLTF.